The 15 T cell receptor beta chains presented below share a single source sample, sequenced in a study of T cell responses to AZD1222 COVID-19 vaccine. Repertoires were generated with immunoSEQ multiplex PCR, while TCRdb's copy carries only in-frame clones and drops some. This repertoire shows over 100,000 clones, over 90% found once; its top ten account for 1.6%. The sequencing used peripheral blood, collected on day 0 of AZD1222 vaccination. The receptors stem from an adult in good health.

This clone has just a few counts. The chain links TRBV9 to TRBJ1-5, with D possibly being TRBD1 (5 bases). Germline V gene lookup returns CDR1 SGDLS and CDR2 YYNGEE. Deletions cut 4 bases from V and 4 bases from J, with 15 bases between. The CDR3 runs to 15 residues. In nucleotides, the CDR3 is TGTGCCAGCAGCTCGAGCGGGGGGGAAAATCAGCCCCAGCATTTT. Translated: CASSSSGGENQPQHF.

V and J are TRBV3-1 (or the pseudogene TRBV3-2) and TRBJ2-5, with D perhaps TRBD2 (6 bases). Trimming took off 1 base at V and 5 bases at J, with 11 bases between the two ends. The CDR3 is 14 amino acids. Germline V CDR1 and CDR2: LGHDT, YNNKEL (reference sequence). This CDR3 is CASSQGGGTETQYF. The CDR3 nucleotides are TGTGCCAGCAGCCAAGGTGGCGGGACCGAGACCCAGTACTTC.

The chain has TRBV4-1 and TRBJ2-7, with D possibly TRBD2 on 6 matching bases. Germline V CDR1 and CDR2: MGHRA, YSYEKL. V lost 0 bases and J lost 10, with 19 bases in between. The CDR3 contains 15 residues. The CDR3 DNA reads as TGCGCCAGCAGCCAAGATCAGGTGGGGGGAATTGAACAGTACTTC. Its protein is CASSQDQVGGIEQYF.

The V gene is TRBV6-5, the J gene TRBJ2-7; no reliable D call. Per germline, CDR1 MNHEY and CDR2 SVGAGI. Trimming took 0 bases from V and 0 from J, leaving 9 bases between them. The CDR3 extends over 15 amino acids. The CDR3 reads CASSYSEESSYEQYF. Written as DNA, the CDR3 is TGTGCCAGCAGTTACTCGGAAGAGAGCTCCTACGAGCAGTACTTC.

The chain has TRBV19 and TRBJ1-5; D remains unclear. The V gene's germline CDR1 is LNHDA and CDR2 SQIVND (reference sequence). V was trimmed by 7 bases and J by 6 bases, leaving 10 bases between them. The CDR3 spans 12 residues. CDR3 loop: CASTGFGQPQHF. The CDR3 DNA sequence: TGTGCCAGTACTGGGTTCGGTCAGCCCCAGCATTTT.

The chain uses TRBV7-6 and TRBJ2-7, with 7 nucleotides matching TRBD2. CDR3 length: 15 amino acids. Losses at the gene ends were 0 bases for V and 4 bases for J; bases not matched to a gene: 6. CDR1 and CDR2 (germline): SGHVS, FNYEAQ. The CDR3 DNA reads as TGTGCCAGCAGCTTAGCTTCGGGGAGGGGATACGAGCAGTACTTC. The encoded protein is CASSLASGRGYEQYF.

The CDR3 protein is CASSQSGGATEAFF. CDR3 nucleotides: TGCGCCAGCAGCCAGTCTGGGGGGGCCACTGAAGCTTTCTTT. The chain recombines TRBV4-3 with TRBJ1-1; possibly TRBD1 for D (6 bases). V lost 3 bases and J lost 4, with 12 bases in between. Germline assignment: CDR1 LGHNA and CDR2 YSLEER. The CDR3 is made up of 14 amino acids.

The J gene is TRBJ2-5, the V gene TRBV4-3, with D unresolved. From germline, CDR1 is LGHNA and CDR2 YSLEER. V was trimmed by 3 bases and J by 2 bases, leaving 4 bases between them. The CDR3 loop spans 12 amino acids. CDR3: CASSHGQETQYF. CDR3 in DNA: TGCGCCAGCAGCCACGGGCAAGAGACCCAGTACTTC.

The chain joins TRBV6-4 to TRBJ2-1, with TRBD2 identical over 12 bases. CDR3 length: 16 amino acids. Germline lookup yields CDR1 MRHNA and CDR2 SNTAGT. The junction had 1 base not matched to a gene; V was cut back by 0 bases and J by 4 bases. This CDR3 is CASSDSGTSGYNEQFF. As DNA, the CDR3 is TGTGCCAGCAGTGACTCCGGGACTAGCGGGTACAATGAGCAGTTCTTC.

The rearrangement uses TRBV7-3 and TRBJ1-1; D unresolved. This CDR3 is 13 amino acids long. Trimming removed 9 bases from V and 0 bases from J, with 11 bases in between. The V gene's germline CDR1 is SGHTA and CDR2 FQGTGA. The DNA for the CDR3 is TGTGCCAGTACTCACGACATGAACACTGAAGCTTTCTTT. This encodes CASTHDMNTEAFF. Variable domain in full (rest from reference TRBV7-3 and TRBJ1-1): GAGVSQTPSNKVTEKGKYVELRCDPISGHTALYWYRQSLGQGPEFLIYFQGTGAADDSGLPNDRFFAVRPEGSVSTLKIQRTERGDSAVYLCASTHDMNTEAFFGQGTRLTVV.

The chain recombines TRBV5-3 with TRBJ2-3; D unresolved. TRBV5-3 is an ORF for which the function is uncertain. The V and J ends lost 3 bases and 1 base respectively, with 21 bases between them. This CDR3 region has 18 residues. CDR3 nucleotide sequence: TGTGCCAGAAGCTCAACACCTTACTTGGGGTGGGGCACAGATACGCAGTATTTT. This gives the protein CARSSTPYLGWGTDTQYF.

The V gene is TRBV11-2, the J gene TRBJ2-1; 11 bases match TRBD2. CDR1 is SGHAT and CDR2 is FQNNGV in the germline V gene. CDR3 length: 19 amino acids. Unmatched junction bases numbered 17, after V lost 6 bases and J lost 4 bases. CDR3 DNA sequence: TGTGCCAGCAGGTCCCTCGGGCTAGCGGGGGGCGGACTATACAATGAGCAGTTCTTC. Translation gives CASRSLGLAGGGLYNEQFF.

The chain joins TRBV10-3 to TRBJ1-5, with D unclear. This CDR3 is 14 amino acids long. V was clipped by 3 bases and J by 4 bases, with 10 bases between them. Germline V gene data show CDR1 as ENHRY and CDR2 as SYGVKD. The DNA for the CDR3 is TGTGCCATCAGTGACGAACTCCAGAATCAGCCCCAGCATTTT. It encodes CAISDELQNQPQHF.

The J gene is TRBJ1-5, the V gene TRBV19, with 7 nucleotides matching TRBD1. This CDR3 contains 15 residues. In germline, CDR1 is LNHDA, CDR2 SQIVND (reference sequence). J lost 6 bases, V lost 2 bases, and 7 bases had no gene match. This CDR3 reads CASSIRQGGSQPQHF. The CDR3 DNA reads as TGTGCCAGTAGTATACGACAGGGCGGGAGTCAGCCCCAGCATTTT.

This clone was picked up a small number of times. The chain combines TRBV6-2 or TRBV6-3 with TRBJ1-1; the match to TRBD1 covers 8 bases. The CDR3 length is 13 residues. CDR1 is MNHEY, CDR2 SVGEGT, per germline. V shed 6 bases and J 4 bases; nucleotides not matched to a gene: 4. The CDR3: CASSRGPVTEAFF. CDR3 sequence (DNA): TGTGCCAGCAGCAGGGGGCCGGTCACTGAAGCTTTCTTT.